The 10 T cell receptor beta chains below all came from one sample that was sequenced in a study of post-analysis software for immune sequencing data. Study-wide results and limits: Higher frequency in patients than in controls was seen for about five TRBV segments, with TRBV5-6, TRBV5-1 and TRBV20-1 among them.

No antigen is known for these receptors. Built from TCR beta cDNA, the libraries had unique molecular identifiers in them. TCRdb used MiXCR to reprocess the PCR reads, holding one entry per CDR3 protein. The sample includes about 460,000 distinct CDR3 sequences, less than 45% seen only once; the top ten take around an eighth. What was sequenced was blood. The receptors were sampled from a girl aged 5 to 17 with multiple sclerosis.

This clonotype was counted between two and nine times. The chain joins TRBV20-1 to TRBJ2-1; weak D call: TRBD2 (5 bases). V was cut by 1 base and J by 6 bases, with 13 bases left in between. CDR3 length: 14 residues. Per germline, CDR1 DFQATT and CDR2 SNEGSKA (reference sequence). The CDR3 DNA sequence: TGCAGTGCTAGAGTCTGGAGCGGATCCAATGAGCAGTTCTTC. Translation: CSARVWSGSNEQFF.

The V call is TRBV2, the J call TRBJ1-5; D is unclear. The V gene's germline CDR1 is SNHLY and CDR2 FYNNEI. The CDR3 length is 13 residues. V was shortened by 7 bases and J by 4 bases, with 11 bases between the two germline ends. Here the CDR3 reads CASMMDWNQPQHF. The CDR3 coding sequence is TGTGCCAGCATGATGGACTGGAATCAGCCCCAGCATTTT. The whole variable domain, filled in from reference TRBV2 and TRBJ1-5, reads EPEVTQTPSHQVTQMGQEVILRCVPISNHLYFYWYRQILGQKVEFLVSFYNNEISEKSEIFDDQFSVERPDGSNFTLKIRSTKLEDSAMYFCASMMDWNQPQHFGDGTRLSIL.

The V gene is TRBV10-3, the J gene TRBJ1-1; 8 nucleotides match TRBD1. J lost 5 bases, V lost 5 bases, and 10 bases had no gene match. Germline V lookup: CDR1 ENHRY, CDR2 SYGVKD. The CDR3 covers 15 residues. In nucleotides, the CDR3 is TGTGCCATCAGTACCCCGACAGGGGATCAGACTGAAGCTTTCTTT. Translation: CAISTPTGDQTEAFF.

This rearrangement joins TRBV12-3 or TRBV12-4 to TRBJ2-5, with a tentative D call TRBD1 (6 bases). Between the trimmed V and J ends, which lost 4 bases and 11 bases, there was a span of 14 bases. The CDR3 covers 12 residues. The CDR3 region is CASSSAPGVQYF. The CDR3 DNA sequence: TGTGCCAGCAGTTCGGCCCCAGGGGTTCAGTACTTC.

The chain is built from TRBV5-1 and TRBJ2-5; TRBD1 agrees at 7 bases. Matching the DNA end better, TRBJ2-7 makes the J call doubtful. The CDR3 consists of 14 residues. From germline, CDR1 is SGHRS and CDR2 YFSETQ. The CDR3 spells CASSLETGYSEQYF. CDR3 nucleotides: TGCGCCAGCAGCTTGGAGACAGGGTACTCCGAGCAGTACTTC.

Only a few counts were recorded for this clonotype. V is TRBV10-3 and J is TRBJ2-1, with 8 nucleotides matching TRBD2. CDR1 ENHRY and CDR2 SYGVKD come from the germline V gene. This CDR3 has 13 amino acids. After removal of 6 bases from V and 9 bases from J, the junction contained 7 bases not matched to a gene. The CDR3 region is CAISPSGRFEQFF. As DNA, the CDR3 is TGTGCCATCAGCCCGAGCGGGAGATTTGAGCAGTTCTTC.

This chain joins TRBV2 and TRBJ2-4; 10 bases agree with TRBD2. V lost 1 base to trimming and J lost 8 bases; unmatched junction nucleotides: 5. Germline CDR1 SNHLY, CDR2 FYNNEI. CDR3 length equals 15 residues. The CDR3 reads CASSEGTSGAHIQYF. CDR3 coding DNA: TGTGCCAGCAGTGAAGGGACTAGCGGAGCCCACATTCAGTACTTC.

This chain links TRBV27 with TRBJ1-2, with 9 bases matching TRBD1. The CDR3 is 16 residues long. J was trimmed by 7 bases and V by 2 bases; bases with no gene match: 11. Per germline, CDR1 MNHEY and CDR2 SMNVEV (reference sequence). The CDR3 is CASSLVRDREFSGYTF. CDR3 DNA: TGTGCCAGCAGTTTAGTCAGGGACAGGGAGTTCAGTGGCTACACCTTC.

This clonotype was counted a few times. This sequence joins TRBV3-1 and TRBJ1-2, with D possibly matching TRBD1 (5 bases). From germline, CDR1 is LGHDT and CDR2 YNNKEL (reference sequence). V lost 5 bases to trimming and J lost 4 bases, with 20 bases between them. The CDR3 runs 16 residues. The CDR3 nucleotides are TGTGCCAGCAGCAGAGCCGGGACTCCGACCTCCTATGGCTACACCTTC. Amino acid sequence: CASSRAGTPTSYGYTF. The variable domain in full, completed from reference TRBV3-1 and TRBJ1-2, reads DTAVSQTPKYLVTQMGNDKSIKCEQNLGHDTMYWYKQDSKKFLKIMFSYNNKELIINETVPNRFSPKSPDKAHLNLHINSLELGDSAVYFCASSRAGTPTSYGYTFGSGTRLTVV.

The CDR3 here is CSATFTLSRDWAYEQYF. CDR3 in DNA: TGCAGTGCTACTTTCACGCTCTCCCGGGACTGGGCCTACGAGCAGTACTTC. The chain joins TRBV20-1 to TRBJ2-7; TRBD2 is a possible D gene (6 bases). CDR3 size: 17 residues. CDR1 is DFQATT and CDR2 is SNEGSKA in the germline V gene (reference sequence). Trimming removed 4 bases from V and 2 bases from J, with 24 bases in between.